Each of the 23 T cell receptor beta chains below was sequenced from the same sample in a study of Graves' ophthalmopathy and Graves' hyperthyroidism. Amplified TCR beta CDR3 regions were obtained using RNA transcripts as template. Second-round multiplex PCR came after first-round RT-PCR with HTBI primers. Each CDR3 protein is one row after TCRdb ran MiXCR on the multiplex PCR reads. This repertoire shows some 250,000 distinct CDR3 sequences, less than 55% found once; its top ten account for less than 60%. Sequenced input: peripheral blood. The receptors here all came from an adult man with Graves' ophthalmopathy.

This clonotype was counted a few times. The chain links TRBV6-5 to TRBJ1-2; possibly TRBD1 for D (5 bases). The CDR3 is 13 amino acids. In germline, CDR1 is MNHEY, CDR2 SVGAGI. The V and J ends lost 6 bases and 3 bases respectively, with 11 bases between them. The CDR3 DNA reads TGTGCCAGCAGAGCGACAGCGGACTATGGCTACACCTTC. This sequence encodes CASRATADYGYTF.

This clonotype has a count of ten or more. The chain combines TRBV9 with TRBJ1-6; possibly TRBD1 for D (6 bases). Trimming took 0 bases from V and 9 from J, leaving 13 bases between them. Germline loops: CDR1 SGDLS, CDR2 YYNGEE. The CDR3 sequence is 15 residues long. The CDR3 region has the DNA TGTGCCAGCAGCGTAGAGGGCAGGACAGCTTCACCCCTCCACTTT. Translated, it gives CASSVEGRTASPLHF.

This chain joins TRBV7-8 and TRBJ2-5; a possible D gene is TRBD2 (6 bases). Germline V CDR1 and CDR2: SGHVS, FQNEAQ. There are 14 residues in the CDR3. V was clipped by 0 bases and J by 9 bases, with 14 bases between them. This CDR3 reads CASSLADYGVAQYF. CDR3 coding DNA: TGTGCCAGCAGCTTAGCGGACTACGGGGTGGCCCAGTACTTC.

The chain carries TRBV10-1 and TRBJ2-6, with 13 bases identical to TRBD2. The germline CDR1 and CDR2 sequences are WNHNN and SYGVQD (reference sequence). The CDR3 consists of 21 residues. V lost 8 bases, J lost 0 bases, and 16 bases stayed unmatched. The CDR3 protein is CASGSPPGLAGPSSGANVLTF. The CDR3 region has the DNA TGCGCCAGCGGTTCTCCCCCGGGACTAGCGGGGCCAAGCTCTGGGGCCAACGTCCTGACTTTC.

This clonotype turned up a few times. This chain uses TRBV2 with TRBJ2-2; 8 bases are a match to TRBD2. The ends lost 6 bases at V and 5 bases at J; junction bases unmatched: 5. The CDR3 has 14 amino acids. The germline V gene has CDR1 SNHLY and CDR2 FYNNEI. CDR3 sequence: CASRGLDPTGELFF. The CDR3 DNA follows: TGTGCCAGCAGGGGACTAGACCCTACCGGGGAGCTGTTTTTT.

CDR3: CASSESGTQYF. CDR3 bases: TGTGCCAGCAGTGAGAGCGGGACCCAGTACTTC. V is TRBV2 and J is TRBJ2-5; D might be TRBD2 (5 bases). The CDR3 is 11 amino acids. Trimming left V 3 bases short and J 7 bases short, with 6 bases between. Germline-derived CDR1 and CDR2 are SNHLY and FYNNEI.

This clonotype was found a few times. The chain links TRBV2 to TRBJ2-6, with D tentatively TRBD1 (6 bases). This CDR3 contains 17 residues. V was trimmed by 3 bases and J by 1 base, leaving 13 bases between them. CDR1 and CDR2 from the germline V gene are SNHLY and FYNNEI. CDR3 sequence reads: CASSDPHGQSGANVLTF. The DNA for the CDR3 is TGTGCCAGCAGTGACCCCCACGGACAGTCTGGGGCCAACGTCCTGACTTTC.

A word on this clonotype: The conserved final phenylalanine or tryptophan is absent from the CDR3, which likely points to a read error. The chain recombines TRBV7-2 with TRBJ2-5; D gene uncertain. The V gene's germline CDR1 is SGHTA and CDR2 FQGNSA. V dropped 4 bases and J dropped 1 base, with 7 bases sitting between them. The CDR3 has 13 amino acids. This CDR3 reads CASSSGLQETQYL. In DNA, the CDR3 is TGTGCCAGCAGCTCCGGCCTCCAAGAGACCCAGTACCTC.

The table lists this clonotype with a few counts. The chain uses TRBV20-1 and TRBJ1-2; D not certain. This CDR3 is 13 amino acids long. V was cut by 3 bases and J by 4 bases, with 12 bases left in between. CDR1 and CDR2 (germline): DFQATT, SNEGSKA (reference sequence). CDR3 region: CSASSGGPYGYTF. CDR3 DNA sequence: TGCAGTGCTAGTAGTGGCGGACCCTATGGCTACACCTTC.

The chain employs TRBV29-1 and TRBJ2-2; TRBD1 is a possible D gene (6 bases). The CDR3 is 13 amino acids. Germline V gene sequence: CDR1 SQVTM, CDR2 ANQGSEA. Trimming left V 6 bases short and J 5 bases short, with 13 bases between. CDR3 DNA: TGCAGCGTGGACAGAGGCGAGACCGGGGAGCTGTTTTTT. Translated, it gives CSVDRGETGELFF.

As regards this clonotype: The junction and the germline gene differ at one end; a read error may be behind it. V is TRBV5-5 and J is TRBJ2-5; TRBD2 agrees at 10 bases. Germline V CDR1 and CDR2: SGHKS, YYEKEE (reference sequence). This CDR3 comprises 14 residues. The CDR3 coding sequence is TGCGCCAGCACCCCCCTAGCGGGAGAAGAGACCCAGTACTTC. Translated, it gives CASTPLAGEETQYF.

The chain has TRBV19 and TRBJ1-2, with 7 bases identical to TRBD1. Germline lookup yields CDR1 LNHDA and CDR2 SQIVND (reference sequence). The CDR3 has 16 residues. J lost 4 bases, V lost 9 bases, and 17 bases had no gene match. Here the CDR3 DNA reads TGTGCCAGCAGTTCCTACACAGGGGCAACGGGCTATGGCTACACCTTC. Encoded protein: CASSSYTGATGYGYTF. Full variable domain (rest looked up from reference TRBV19 and TRBJ1-2): DGGITQSPKYLFRKEGQNVTLSCEQNLNHDAMYWYRQDPGQGLRLIYYSQIVNDFQKGDIAEGYSVSREKKESFPLTVTSAQKNPTAFYLCASSSYTGATGYGYTFGSGTRLTVV.

The rearrangement uses TRBV2 and TRBJ2-7; D not certain. This CDR3 contains 17 residues. V was shortened by 6 bases and J by 7 bases, with 28 bases between the two germline ends. Germline V lookup: CDR1 SNHLY, CDR2 FYNNEI. The CDR3 DNA reads as TGTGCCAGCAGCTTAGCAGCTTGGCCGGCAGGCCACATTGAGCAGTACTTC. This gives the protein CASSLAAWPAGHIEQYF.

The chain couples TRBV2 to TRBJ1-1; D perhaps matches TRBD1 (5 bases). The CDR3 covers 12 residues. V was pared by 7 bases and J by 5 bases, with 11 bases between. Germline values: CDR1 SNHLY, CDR2 FYNNEI. CDR3 DNA: TGTGCCAGCATTACCAGGGATACTGAAGCTTTCTTT. Translation gives CASITRDTEAFF.

The CDR3 protein is CSAKGLAGWNTEAFF. CDR3 DNA: TGCAGTGCTAAAGGCTTAGCAGGGTGGAACACTGAAGCTTTCTTT. V gene TRBV20-1 combines with J gene TRBJ1-1, with D perhaps TRBD1 (5 bases). CDR3 size: 15 residues. From germline, CDR1 is DFQATT and CDR2 SNEGSKA (reference sequence). V lost 4 bases and J 1 base, leaving 16 bases between the germline ends.

The chain recombines TRBV20-1 with TRBJ2-7; TRBD2 is a possible D gene (5 bases). The CDR3 is 13 amino acids. The V gene lost 8 bases and the J gene lost 1 base, with 15 bases spanning the gap. Germline assignment: CDR1 DFQATT and CDR2 SNEGSKA (reference sequence). DNA of the CDR3: TGCAGTTTTTTGGCGGGTGGTTCCTACGAGCAGTACTTC. Translating gives CSFLAGGSYEQYF.

The chain combines TRBV2 with TRBJ2-2, with 7 bases lining up with TRBD1. The V gene's germline CDR1 is SNHLY and CDR2 FYNNEI. The trim removed 9 bases at V and 1 base at J, leaving 2 bases unmatched. This CDR3 has 13 amino acids. CDR3 residues: CARGDRNTGELFF. The CDR3 nucleotides read TGTGCCAGAGGGGACAGGAACACCGGGGAGCTGTTTTTT.

V usage is TRBV10-3 and J usage is TRBJ2-6; D unclear. The CDR3 contains 11 residues. V lost 2 bases to trimming and J lost 10 bases, with 3 bases between them. CDR1 ENHRY and CDR2 SYGVKD come from the germline V gene. CDR3 protein: CAISEGNVLTF. DNA of the CDR3: TGTGCCATCAGTGAGGGAAACGTCCTGACTTTC.

V gene TRBV2 combines with J gene TRBJ2-7; D possibly uses TRBD1 or TRBD2 (5 bases each). The CDR3 extends over 16 amino acids. Trimming took 6 bases from V and 0 from J, leaving 18 bases between them. The germline V gene has CDR1 SNHLY and CDR2 FYNNEI. This CDR3 is CASSFYGTFTSYEQYF. CDR3 DNA sequence: TGTGCCAGCAGCTTCTACGGGACGTTTACCTCCTACGAGCAGTACTTC. Supplemented by reference TRBV2 and TRBJ2-7, the full variable domain reads EPEVTQTPSHQVTQMGQEVILRCVPISNHLYFYWYRQILGQKVEFLVSFYNNEISEKSEIFDDQFSVERPDGSNFTLKIRSTKLEDSAMYFCASSFYGTFTSYEQYFGPGTRLTVT.

In its sample, this clonotype was seen a few times. This chain joins TRBV2 and TRBJ1-2; TRBD1 aligns across 10 bases. Germline CDR1 and CDR2: SNHLY and FYNNEI. The CDR3 has 15 amino acids. The V segment lost 4 bases and the J segment 2 bases; nucleotides outside the gene matches: 4. The CDR3 nucleotides are TGTGCCAGCAGTGGCTGGACAGGGGGAAACTATGGCTACACCTTC. Protein product: CASSGWTGGNYGYTF.

This clonotype was observed a handful of times. The DNA of the CDR3 is TGTGCCAGTACCAGATGGGTCCAGGGAGGTAATCAGCCCCAGCATTTT. Its translation: CASTRWVQGGNQPQHF. The genes are TRBV19 and TRBJ1-5; D might be TRBD1 (5 bases). Germline V CDR1 and CDR2: LNHDA, SQIVND (reference sequence). V gave up 7 bases and J gave up 4 bases, with 20 bases separating them. The CDR3 runs to 16 residues.

This chain links TRBV2 with TRBJ2-7; D tentatively reads TRBD1 or TRBD2 (7 bases each). Trimming removed 3 bases from V and 0 bases from J, with 12 bases in between. CDR1 is SNHLY, CDR2 FYNNEI, per germline. This CDR3 has 15 residues. For the CDR3, the DNA is TGTGCCAGCAGTGAGGGAGGGGACAGCTCCTACGAGCAGTACTTC. Translated, it gives CASSEGGDSSYEQYF.

In this sample, this clonotype turned up a few times. V gene TRBV6-1 combines with J gene TRBJ1-2, with 9 bases matching TRBD1. Germline values: CDR1 MNHNS, CDR2 SASEGT. The CDR3 extends over 14 amino acids. Losses at the gene ends were 7 bases for V and 8 bases for J; bases not matched to a gene: 11. CDR3 sequence: CASTQPGQGRGYTF. The CDR3, as DNA: TGTGCCAGCACCCAACCGGGACAGGGACGGGGCTACACCTTC.